Below, one T cell receptor (beta chain) is given with its context. This CDR3 spans 13 amino acids. Some clones are missing from TCRdb's copy, which holds only in-frame ones; the method was immunoSEQ multiplex PCR. The data hold about 320,000 clones, with around 90% observed a single time. These data are taken from a study of shared clonotypes between healthy human individuals. The sequenced sample consisted of memory CD8+ T cells sorted from blood. Subset here: CD45RO+ cells pooled with CCR7-negative TemRA cells. The receptor was derived from a man between 18 and 29 years old in good health. The V gene is TRBV12-2, the J gene TRBJ1-2. TRBV12-2 is deemed a pseudogene. This CDR3 reads CASRFEGFCGYTF. In DNA form, the CDR3 reads TGTGCAAGTCGCTTCGAAGGTTTCTGTGGCTACACCTTC.